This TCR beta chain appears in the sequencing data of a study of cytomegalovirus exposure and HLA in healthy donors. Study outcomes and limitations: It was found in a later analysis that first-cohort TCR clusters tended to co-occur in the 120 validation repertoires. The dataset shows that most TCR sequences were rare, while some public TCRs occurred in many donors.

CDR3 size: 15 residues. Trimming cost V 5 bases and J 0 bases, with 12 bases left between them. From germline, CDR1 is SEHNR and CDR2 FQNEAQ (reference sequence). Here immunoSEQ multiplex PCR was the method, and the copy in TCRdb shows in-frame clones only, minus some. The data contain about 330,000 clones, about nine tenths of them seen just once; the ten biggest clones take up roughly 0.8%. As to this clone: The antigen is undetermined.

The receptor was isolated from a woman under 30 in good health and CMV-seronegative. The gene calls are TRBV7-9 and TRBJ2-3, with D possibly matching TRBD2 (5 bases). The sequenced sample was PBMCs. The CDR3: CASSRLIPSTDTQYF. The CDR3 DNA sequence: TGTGCCAGCAGCCGACTAATCCCTAGCACAGATACGCAGTATTTT.